This T cell receptor (beta chain) appears in the sequencing data of a study of graft-versus-host responses after intestinal transplantation. Study in general: Each of the recipients got a multivisceral, liver-intestinal, or isolated intestinal transplant. Recipients were all induced with anti-thymocyte globulin, then given tacrolimus and steroids for roughly 3 years. Overall study results and limits: Some patients had graft-donor T cell macrochimerism, and their allografts showed high graft-versus-host to host-versus-graft clonal ratios.

The data were produced by immunoSEQ multiplex PCR, yet TCRdb's version contains in-frame clones alone and is incomplete. The sample carries some 100,000 clones, 80% to 95% recorded once. This clone appeared once. Its antigen is not identified. With 10 bases removed from V and 3 bases from J, the gap between germline ends came to 10 bases. The CDR3 has 11 residues. CDR1 is MDHEN and CDR2 is SYDVKM in the germline V gene. The sequence was obtained from a human donor who was the organ donor for an intestinal transplant. Sequenced here: unstimulated CD8+ T cells sorted from spleen or lymph node cells, sampled before transplant. V usage is TRBV28 and J usage is TRBJ2-7; no definite D call. The CDR3 DNA is TGTGCCACAGGCCTGGACTACGAGCAGTACTTC. Amino acid sequence: CATGLDYEQYF.